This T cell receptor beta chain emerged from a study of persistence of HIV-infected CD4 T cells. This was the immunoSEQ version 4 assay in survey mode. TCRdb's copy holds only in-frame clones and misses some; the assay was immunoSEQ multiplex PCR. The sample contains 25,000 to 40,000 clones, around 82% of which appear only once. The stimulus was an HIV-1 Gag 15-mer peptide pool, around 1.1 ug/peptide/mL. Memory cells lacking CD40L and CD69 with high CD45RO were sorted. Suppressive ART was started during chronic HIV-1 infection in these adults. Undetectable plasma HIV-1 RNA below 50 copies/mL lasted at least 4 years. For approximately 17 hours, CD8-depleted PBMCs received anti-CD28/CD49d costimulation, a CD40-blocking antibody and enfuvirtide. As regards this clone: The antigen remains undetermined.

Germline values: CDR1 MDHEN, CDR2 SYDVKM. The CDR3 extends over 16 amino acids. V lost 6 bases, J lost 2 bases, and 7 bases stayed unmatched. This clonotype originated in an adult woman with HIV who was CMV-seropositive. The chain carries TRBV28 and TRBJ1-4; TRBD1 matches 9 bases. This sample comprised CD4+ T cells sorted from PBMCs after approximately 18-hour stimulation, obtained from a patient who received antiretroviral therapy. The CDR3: CASSRTGDGTNEKLFF. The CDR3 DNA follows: TGTGCCAGCAGCCGGACAGGGGACGGTACTAATGAAAAACTGTTTTTT. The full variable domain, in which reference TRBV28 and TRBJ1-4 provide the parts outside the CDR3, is DVKVTQSSRYLVKRTGEKVFLECVQDMDHENMFWYRQDPGLGLRLIYFSYDVKMKEKGDIPEGYSVSREKKERFSLILESASTNQTSMYLCASSRTGDGTNEKLFFGSGTQLSVL.